The rows below give T cell receptor beta chains drawn from one sample of a study of cytomegalovirus exposure and HLA in healthy donors. Produced via immunoSEQ multiplex PCR; TCRdb's table is partial and in-frame only. This table holds roughly 140,000 clones, 70% to 85% found once. The specimen sequenced was PBMCs. The source is a man between 35 and 55 years old in good health and CMV-seropositive. Both conserved end residues are part of each CDR3. The D gene is left open where the match is weak. The listing skips clone size in some rows; elsewhere it reads once, few, many or a size class.

D | J | V | size | CDR3 | DNA
TRBD2 | TRBJ2-5 | TRBV30 | - | CAWSGLAGVLERTQYF | TGTGCCTGGAGTGGACTAGCGGGGGTTCTAGAGCGGACCCAGTACTTC
- | TRBJ2-5 | TRBV7-9 | - | CASSSRSKETQYF | TGTGCCAGCAGCTCGCGGTCGAAAGAGACCCAGTACTTC
TRBD1 | TRBJ2-7 | TRBV4-1 | - | CASSQSYQRQGSHEQYF | TGCGCCAGCAGCCAATCCTACCAGAGACAGGGTTCCCACGAGCAGTACTTC
- | TRBJ2-7 | TRBV4-1 | - | CASSQSPPQGALSYEQYF | TGCGCCAGCAGCCAATCCCCCCCCCAAGGAGCGCTCTCCTACGAGCAGTACTTC
- | TRBJ1-2 | TRBV11-2 | - | CASSSPKGDNYGYTF | TGTGCCAGCAGCTCACCCAAGGGAGATAACTATGGCTACACCTTC
TRBD1 | TRBJ1-3 | TRBV6-1 | - | CASGRTGGGGNTIYF | TGTGCCAGCGGTCGGACAGGGGGCGGTGGAAACACCATATATTTT
TRBD2 | TRBJ2-7 | TRBV5-1 | - | CASSPGTSGRGTYEQYF | TGCGCCAGCAGCCCCGGGACTAGCGGGAGGGGGACCTACGAGCAGTACTTC
- | TRBJ2-7 | TRBV19 | once | CASSARGGNEQYF | TGTGCCAGTAGTGCGAGGGGGGGAAACGAGCAGTACTTC
TRBD2 | TRBJ2-4 | TRBV15 | few | CATGSGGVRAKNIQYF | TGTGCCACCGGTAGCGGGGGGGTCCGAGCCAAAAACATTCAGTACTTC
- | TRBJ2-7 | TRBV5-6 | few | CASSWMTTPYEQYF | TGTGCCAGCAGCTGGATGACAACCCCGTACGAGCAGTACTTC
- | TRBJ1-4 | TRBV7-8 | - | CASSLRRDPPDEKLFF | TGTGCCAGCAGCCTGCGACGGGATCCGCCCGATGAAAAACTGTTTTTT
TRBD2 | TRBJ2-5 | TRBV29-1 | - | CSVPSFGSGVQETQYF | TGCAGCGTCCCATCCTTCGGTAGCGGGGTCCAAGAGACCCAGTACTTC
- | TRBJ1-2 | TRBV7-2 | - | CASSLTSAGTNYGYTF | TGTGCCAGCAGCTTAACCTCGGCAGGGACTAACTATGGCTACACCTTC
- | TRBJ2-1 | TRBV19 | - | CASSIGLAEGDEQFF | TGTGCCAGTAGTATAGGGCTAGCGGAGGGGGATGAGCAGTTCTTC
- | TRBJ2-7 | TRBV11-1 | - | CASSFYGSGDEQYF | TGTGCCAGCAGCTTTTATGGTTCCGGGGACGAGCAGTACTTC
TRBD1 | TRBJ1-2 | TRBV19 | - | CASSTQTGAYGYTF | TGTGCCAGTAGTACTCAGACAGGGGCCTATGGCTACACCTTC
- | TRBJ1-2 | TRBV4-3 | - | CASSHRGHFYGYTF | TGCGCCAGCAGCCACAGAGGGCACTTCTATGGCTACACCTTC
- | TRBJ1-4 | TRBV4-3 | - | CASSYTGSGGEKLFF | TGCGCCAGCAGCTATACAGGGTCCGGTGGTGAAAAACTGTTTTTT
TRBD1 | TRBJ1-1 | TRBV7-9 | - | CSSSLAGGTEAFF | TGTTCCAGCAGCTTAGCAGGGGGCACTGAAGCTTTCTTT
TRBD2 | TRBJ2-1 | TRBV6-1 | - | CASLRTSGGHEQFF | TGTGCCAGCTTACGGACTAGCGGGGGCCATGAGCAGTTCTTC
TRBD2 | TRBJ2-7 | TRBV2 | - | CASRSTGGEQYF | TGTGCCAGCAGGAGCACGGGAGGAGAGCAGTACTTC
TRBD1 | TRBJ1-5 | TRBV5-1 | once | CASSLTQGDQPQHF | TGCGCCAGCAGCTTAACACAGGGGGATCAGCCCCAGCATTTT
TRBD1 | TRBJ1-2 | TRBV12-5 | - | CASTGDGYTF | TGTGCTAGTACAGGGGATGGCTACACCTTC
TRBD1 | TRBJ2-7 | TRBV15 | few | CATSRDPTGAYEQYF | TGTGCCACCAGCAGAGATCCAACAGGGGCCTACGAGCAGTACTTC
TRBD2 | TRBJ2-5 | TRBV10-2 | - | CASSQGEGKTQYF | TGCGCCAGCAGTCAAGGGGAGGGTAAAACCCAGTACTTC
- | TRBJ2-3 | TRBV7-7 | - | CASSPLAGRHRITQYF | TGTGCCAGCAGCCCTTTGGCAGGGCGGCACAGGATTACGCAGTATTTT
- | TRBJ2-5 | TRBV5-6 | - | CASSLGGVETQYF | TGTGCCAGCAGCTTGGGGGGCGTGGAGACCCAGTACTTC
- | TRBJ2-1 | TRBV9 | - | CRRVREQFF | TGCAGGAGGGTCCGAGAGCAGTTCTTC
TRBD1 | TRBJ1-1 | TRBV6-5 | - | CASSHGQGTTEAFF | TGTGCCAGCAGTCACGGACAGGGGACCACTGAAGCTTTCTTT
- | TRBJ1-2 | TRBV7-9 | - | CASSPTAGQGYTF | TGTGCCAGCAGCCCCACAGCGGGGCAAGGCTACACCTTC
- | TRBJ1-3 | TRBV6-5 | - | CASSYMSSGNTIYF | TGTGCCAGCAGTTACATGAGCTCTGGAAACACCATATATTTT
- | TRBJ2-2 | TRBV2 | - | CASRTRQNTGELFF | TGTGCCAGCAGGACCCGACAGAACACCGGGGAGCTGTTTTTT
- | TRBJ1-4 | TRBV6-6 | once | CASRPTVPPEKLFF | TGTGCCAGCAGGCCCACAGTTCCCCCTGAAAAACTGTTTTTT
TRBD1 | TRBJ1-2 | TRBV5-1 | - | CASSSTGQGSGYTF | TGCGCCAGCAGCTCTACCGGACAGGGGAGTGGCTACACCTTC
TRBD1 | TRBJ2-3 | TRBV7-8 | - | CASSHDRADTQYF | TGTGCCAGCAGCCATGACAGGGCAGATACGCAGTATTTT
TRBD2 | TRBJ2-3 | TRBV29-1 | - | CSVKRETSTDTQYF | TGCAGCGTCAAGCGGGAAACTAGCACAGATACGCAGTATTTT
- | TRBJ1-5 | TRBV5-1 | - | CASSFTGGRNQPQHF | TGCGCCAGCAGCTTTACCGGGGGACGCAATCAGCCCCAGCATTTT
- | TRBJ2-5 | TRBV6-6 | - | CASSYSFGQETQYF | TGTGCCAGCAGTTACTCCTTCGGGCAAGAGACCCAGTACTTC
TRBD1 | TRBJ1-2 | TRBV7-3 | few | CASSLRGGQGSYGYTF | TGTGCCAGCAGCTTAAGGGGGGGACAGGGTTCCTATGGCTACACCTTC
TRBD1 | TRBJ2-4 | TRBV19 | many | CASSNQGADIQYF | TGTGCCAGTAGTAACCAGGGGGCGGACATTCAGTACTTC
TRBD2 | TRBJ2-5 | TRBV19 | - | CASSISAGDEETQYF | TGTGCCAGTAGTATATCGGCGGGAGATGAGGAGACCCAGTACTTC
TRBD2 | TRBJ2-1 | TRBV9 | once | CASSPRLAGFPEQFF | TGTGCCAGCAGCCCCCGACTAGCGGGATTTCCTGAGCAGTTCTTC
- | TRBJ1-1 | TRBV13 | - | CASSLGWAANTEAFF | TGTGCCAGCAGCTTAGGCTGGGCAGCAAACACTGAAGCTTTCTTT
- | TRBJ1-1 | TRBV7-9 | - | CASSSRGENTEAFF | TGTGCCAGCAGCTCCAGGGGTGAGAACACTGAAGCTTTCTTT
- | TRBJ1-1 | TRBV9 | - | CASSETSVVNTEAFF | TGTGCCAGCAGCGAAACTAGCGTAGTTAACACTGAAGCTTTCTTT
- | TRBJ1-1 | TRBV9 | few | CASSAQAGANTEAFF | TGTGCCAGCAGCGCCCAGGCAGGGGCGAACACTGAAGCTTTCTTT
- | TRBJ1-1 | TRBV5-5 | - | CASSFGGSNTEAFF | TGTGCCAGCAGCTTCGGGGGGTCGAACACTGAAGCTTTCTTT
TRBD1 | TRBJ1-2 | TRBV30 | - | CAWDRAENYGYTF | TGTGCCTGGGACAGGGCGGAGAACTATGGCTACACCTTC
- | TRBJ1-2 | TRBV16 | few | CASSQDSYGYTF | TGTGCCAGCAGCCAAGACAGCTATGGCTACACCTTC
- | TRBJ1-2 | TRBV30 | few | CAWRTNNRGGYTF | TGTGCCTGGAGGACTAATAACCGGGGTGGCTACACCTTC
- | TRBJ2-7 | TRBV2 | - | CASSGGSYYEQYF | TGTGCCAGCAGTGGGGGCTCTTACTACGAGCAGTACTTC
- | TRBJ2-1 | TRBV5-1 | - | CASNRGSGIYNEQFF | TGCGCCAGCAATCGGGGTAGCGGAATCTACAATGAGCAGTTCTTC
- | TRBJ1-2 | TRBV6-5 | - | CASGARVGYGYTF | TGTGCCAGCGGGGCCCGCGTGGGGTATGGCTACACCTTC